The present T cell receptor beta chain was sequenced within a study of primary melanoma T cells and metastatic recurrence. Background on the study: Tumors were T2–T4 primary melanomas thicker than 1 mm.

Assay: immunoSEQ multiplex PCR; the TCRdb copy retains only in-frame clones and omits some. The sample data list around 60 clones. V dropped 2 bases and J dropped 10 bases, with 9 bases sitting between them. Germline V gives CDR1 SGHVT, CDR2 SQSDAQ. The CDR3 extends over 13 amino acids. The rearrangement uses TRBV7-4 and TRBJ1-6; D is possibly TRBD1 (6 bases). This TCR came from a human donor with melanoma. The source material was melanoma tumor tissue. The CDR3 sequence: CASSLQGPSPLHF. CDR3 nucleotides: TGTGCCAGCAGCTTACAGGGGCCCTCACCCCTCCACTTT.